The 23 T cell receptor beta chains in this list originate from one sample, sequenced in a study of shared clonotypes between healthy human individuals. Using immunoSEQ multiplex PCR, the repertoire was profiled, and TCRdb retains in-frame clones only, with some absent. The profile covers 550,000 to 750,000 clones, with under 95% appearing a single time and 24% taken by the ten largest. CD8 cells regarded as naive lacked CD45RO, were positively chosen for CCR7, and omitted terminally differentiated effector memory CD45RA+ cells. Sequencing was carried out using naive CD8+ T cells sorted from blood. The source of these receptors is a young man in good health.

This sequence joins TRBV10-3 and TRBJ2-3, with a tentative D call TRBD2 (6 bases). Germline CDR1 ENHRY, CDR2 SYGVKD. CDR3 length: 13 residues. The germline V and J ends were trimmed by 10 bases and 5 bases, with 16 bases remaining between them. CDR3 in DNA: TGTGCCACCGCAGGAGGGCCGGAAGATACGCAGTATTTT. Protein product: CATAGGPEDTQYF.

This chain connects TRBV5-1 to TRBJ2-5; 9 nucleotides agree with TRBD1. The junction had 7 bases not matched to a gene; V was cut back by 2 bases and J by 5 bases. Germline assignment: CDR1 SGHRS and CDR2 YFSETQ. The CDR3 consists of 15 residues. CDR3 loop: CASSFGQGSIETQYF. The CDR3 DNA is TGCGCCAGCAGCTTCGGACAGGGGAGCATTGAGACCCAGTACTTC.

This chain joins TRBV27 and TRBJ2-7; the D is unclear. V was clipped by 6 bases and J by 4 bases, with 10 bases between them. The CDR3 covers 12 residues. Germline CDR1 MNHEY, CDR2 SMNVEV (reference sequence). Written as DNA, the CDR3 is TGTGCCAGCAGGAACGGGCCGTACGAGCAGTACTTC. Protein product: CASRNGPYEQYF.

The chain carries TRBV7-3 and TRBJ2-1; 10 bases are shared with TRBD2. The CDR3 spans 15 residues. V lost 3 bases to trimming and J lost 7 bases; unmatched junction nucleotides: 6. Germline loops: CDR1 SGHTA, CDR2 FQGTGA. For the CDR3, the DNA is TGTGCCAGCAGCTTTCTAGCGGGAGTGGGGAATGAGCAGTTCTTC. Protein: CASSFLAGVGNEQFF.

The chain carries TRBV5-5 and TRBJ1-1, with D perhaps matching TRBD1 (5 bases). The CDR3 consists of 15 residues. The germline V gene has CDR1 SGHKS and CDR2 YYEKEE (reference sequence). The V gene lost 4 bases and the J gene lost 3 bases, with 16 bases spanning the gap. The CDR3 DNA sequence: TGTGCCAGCAGCCCAGTAAGAGGGGCCCACACTGAAGCTTTCTTT. Its protein is CASSPVRGAHTEAFF.

The chain couples TRBV4-1 to TRBJ2-1, with 11 bases fitting TRBD2. Trimming at V came to 0 bases and at J to 5 bases, leaving 3 bases not matched to a gene. The CDR3 loop spans 16 amino acids. The V gene's germline CDR1 is MGHRA and CDR2 YSYEKL. The CDR3 nucleotides are TGCGCCAGCAGCCAAGAGTTGGGACTAGCGGACAATGAGCAGTTCTTC. This sequence encodes CASSQELGLADNEQFF.

V gene TRBV19 combines with J gene TRBJ1-1, with 9 bases aligning to TRBD1. The CDR3 runs 13 residues. CDR1 is LNHDA, CDR2 SQIVND, per germline (reference sequence). The V gene end was trimmed by 6 bases and the J gene end by 5 bases; junction bases not matched to a gene: 4. CDR3: CASRQGALTEAFF. CDR3 sequence (DNA): TGTGCCAGTAGACAGGGGGCGCTTACTGAAGCTTTCTTT.

The CDR3 DNA reads as TGTGCCAGCAGCCAAGACTCAGGGTCGCACTATGGCTACACCTTC. Amino acids: CASSQDSGSHYGYTF. This chain joins TRBV14 and TRBJ1-2; a possible D gene is TRBD1 (5 bases). The germline V and J ends were trimmed by 0 bases and 3 bases, with 11 bases remaining between them. The germline V gene has CDR1 SGHDN and CDR2 FVKESK. CDR3 length: 15 residues.

This chain links TRBV7-9 with TRBJ2-7; D is undetermined. Trimming removed 5 bases at V and 3 bases at J, with 17 bases between. The CDR3 consists of 15 residues. Germline V gene lookup returns CDR1 SEHNR and CDR2 FQNEAQ (reference sequence). As DNA, the CDR3 is TGTGCCAGCAGCCAAAACGGACCGTCGTACTACGAGCAGTACTTC. This codes for CASSQNGPSYYEQYF.

The chain couples TRBV27 to TRBJ1-5; D remains unclear. The CDR3 is 13 amino acids. Germline CDR1 and CDR2: MNHEY and SMNVEV (reference sequence). V was shortened by 5 bases and J by 8 bases, with 13 bases between the two germline ends. The DNA for the CDR3 is TGTGCCAGCAGTGTCTATACCGGGAAGCCCCAGCATTTT. Protein product: CASSVYTGKPQHF.

This clone has a handful of counts. Here the CDR3 DNA reads TGCGCCAGCAGCCAGAGCGGGGTGGGTTACGAGCAGTACTTC. This encodes CASSQSGVGYEQYF. The genes are TRBV4-3 and TRBJ2-7; TRBD2 agrees at 7 bases. CDR3 length: 14 amino acids. With 3 bases clipped from V and 4 bases from J, the junction kept 6 bases outside the gene matches. Germline assignment: CDR1 LGHNA and CDR2 YSLEER.

This clone was found once. CDR3 amino acids: CASSLIVAGGGTDTQYF. The CDR3 DNA is TGTGCCAGCAGCTTAATCGTCGCGGGAGGGGGCACAGATACGCAGTATTTT. V usage is TRBV11-2 and J usage is TRBJ2-3; 9 positions match TRBD2. Germline V gives CDR1 SGHAT, CDR2 FQNNGV. The CDR3 is 17 amino acids. V lost 2 bases, J lost 1 base, and 7 bases stayed unmatched.

This chain joins TRBV30 and TRBJ1-4; D possibly corresponds to TRBD1 (5 bases). Germline V CDR1 and CDR2: GTSNPN, SVGIG (reference sequence). V was trimmed by 0 bases and J by 0 bases, leaving 8 bases between them. This CDR3 comprises 15 residues. DNA for the CDR3: TGTGCCTGGAGTGTCACGACAGCAACTAATGAAAAACTGTTTTTT. Translating gives CAWSVTTATNEKLFF.

The chain employs TRBV28 and TRBJ2-3, with 9 bases that match TRBD2. There are 17 residues in the CDR3. CDR1 MDHEN and CDR2 SYDVKM come from the germline V gene. Trimming removed 1 base from V and 6 bases from J; junction bases left unmatched: 11. The chain's CDR3 is CASSLSAGGPVGDTQYF. CDR3 bases: TGTGCCAGCAGTTTATCGGCGGGAGGGCCGGTTGGGGATACGCAGTATTTT. Full variable domain (missing parts from reference TRBV28 and TRBJ2-3): DVKVTQSSRYLVKRTGEKVFLECVQDMDHENMFWYRQDPGLGLRLIYFSYDVKMKEKGDIPEGYSVSREKKERFSLILESASTNQTSMYLCASSLSAGGPVGDTQYFGPGTRLTVL.

The chain employs TRBV2 and TRBJ2-7; the D call may be TRBD1 or TRBD2 (5 bases each). Germline CDR1 and CDR2: SNHLY and FYNNEI. CDR3 length: 13 residues. V shed 11 bases and J shed 2 bases, with 16 bases lying between them. The CDR3 DNA follows: TGTGCCTCCCAGAGGGGTACCCCCTACGAGCAGTACTTC. Encoded protein: CASQRGTPYEQYF. The entire variable domain, with the rest obtained from reference TRBV2 and TRBJ2-7, is as follows: EPEVTQTPSHQVTQMGQEVILRCVPISNHLYFYWYRQILGQKVEFLVSFYNNEISEKSEIFDDQFSVERPDGSNFTLKIRSTKLEDSAMYFCASQRGTPYEQYFGPGTRLTVT.

This chain uses TRBV19 with TRBJ2-7; TRBD2 might be the D (5 bases). This CDR3 is 15 amino acids long. The ends were cut back, 10 bases at V and 0 bases at J, with 19 bases in the middle. Germline V CDR1 and CDR2: LNHDA, SQIVND (reference sequence). In DNA form, the CDR3 reads TGTGCCACTTTCCCCGGGGATCCTGGCTCCTACGAGCAGTACTTC. It translates to CATFPGDPGSYEQYF.

Details on this clone: The same CDR3 can be traced to other DNA sequences in this sample. V and J are TRBV7-9 and TRBJ1-3; weak D call: TRBD1 (6 bases). The germline CDR1 and CDR2 sequences are SEHNR and FQNEAQ (reference sequence). The V gene lost 4 bases and the J gene lost 0 bases, with 10 bases spanning the gap. The CDR3 spans 15 residues. CDR3 coding DNA: TGTGCCAGCAGCTCAACAGGGAGCTCTGGAAACACCATATATTTT. It yields the protein CASSSTGSSGNTIYF.

The chain employs TRBV11-2 and TRBJ2-6; D not certain. This CDR3 has 17 amino acids. Germline lookup yields CDR1 SGHAT and CDR2 FQNNGV. The V end lost 1 base, the J end lost 2 bases, and 12 bases lay between the germline ends. The CDR3 DNA reads TGTGCCAGCAGCTTAGTGCTAGGTGTCGCTGGGGCCAACGTCCTGACTTTC. This translates into CASSLVLGVAGANVLTF.

This clone was observed a single time. The chain couples TRBV29-1 to TRBJ2-3; D is possibly TRBD2 (6 bases). V was shortened by 1 base and J by 2 bases, with 16 bases between the two germline ends. The CDR3 runs 16 residues. Germline V CDR1 and CDR2: SQVTM, ANQGSEA. The CDR3 DNA sequence: TGCAGCGTTGAAGGGTTACTAGCCCTCCTCACAGATACGCAGTATTTT. Residues: CSVEGLLALLTDTQYF.

The rearrangement joins TRBV7-9 to TRBJ2-5, with D hard to call. Germline lookup yields CDR1 SEHNR and CDR2 FQNEAQ (reference sequence). V was pared by 10 bases and J by 7 bases, with 19 bases between. This CDR3 comprises 13 residues. The CDR3 loop reads CANSDGTTGTQYF. As DNA, the CDR3 is TGTGCCAATTCGGACGGAACTACTGGGACCCAGTACTTC.

The CDR3 is CASSFRQGAMTEAFF. CDR3 in DNA: TGTGCCAGCAGTTTCAGGCAGGGGGCGATGACTGAAGCTTTCTTT. The chain uses TRBV27 and TRBJ1-1, with 8 nucleotides matching TRBD1. Germline CDR1 is MNHEY and CDR2 is SMNVEV (reference sequence). The CDR3 is 15 residues long. Germline trimming cut 3 bases from V and 5 bases from J; bases unmatched to any gene: 8.

On this clone: The junction departs from the called germline gene at one end, perhaps through a read error. The chain uses TRBV11-2 and TRBJ2-7; D gene ambiguous. The germline CDR1 and CDR2 sequences are SGHAT and FQNNGV. This CDR3 is built from 12 residues. The CDR3 is CASSLDSHEQYF. DNA of the CDR3: TGTGCCAGCAGCTTAGACTCCCACGAGCAGTACTTC.

The chain has TRBV25-1 and TRBJ1-2; 9 positions match TRBD1. J lost 1 base, V lost 4 bases, and 10 bases had no gene match. CDR3 length: 17 residues. The germline V gene encodes CDR1 MGHDK and CDR2 SYGVNS. The CDR3 DNA sequence: TGTGCCAGCAGTGGACCGGACAGGGGTTACCTTAACTATGGCTACACCTTC. It codes for CASSGPDRGYLNYGYTF.